The present T cell receptor beta chain was sequenced within a study of a mutant IDH1 vaccine in newly diagnosed glioma. About this clone itself: Its antigen is currently unknown.

Repertoires were generated with immunoSEQ multiplex PCR, while TCRdb's copy carries only in-frame clones and drops some. The sample lists 73,000 or so clones, 80% to 85% seen once, with over 9.5% in the top ten. The time point is: week 35, safety follow-up. Every vaccination contained 300 ug of the mutant IDH1 20-mer peptide and was paired with topical imiquimod. Eight vaccinations were given in weeks 1, 3, 5, 7, 11, 15, 19 and 23. Newly diagnosed WHO grade 3 or 4 IDH1-mutant, ATRX-lost astrocytomas were identified in the donors. The junction had 5 bases not matched to a gene; V was cut back by 8 bases and J by 3 bases. This CDR3 comprises 14 residues. The V gene's germline CDR1 is MNHNS and CDR2 SASEGT.

The V gene is TRBV6-1, the J gene TRBJ2-3; 10 nucleotides align to TRBD1. The sequence came from a man aged 18 to 29 with glioma. Here the sequenced sample was PBMCs, taken from a glioma patient whose treatment included an IDH1 peptide vaccine. The CDR3 loop is CASGGQGDTDTQYF. The CDR3 coding sequence is TGTGCCAGCGGAGGACAGGGGGATACAGATACGCAGTATTTT.